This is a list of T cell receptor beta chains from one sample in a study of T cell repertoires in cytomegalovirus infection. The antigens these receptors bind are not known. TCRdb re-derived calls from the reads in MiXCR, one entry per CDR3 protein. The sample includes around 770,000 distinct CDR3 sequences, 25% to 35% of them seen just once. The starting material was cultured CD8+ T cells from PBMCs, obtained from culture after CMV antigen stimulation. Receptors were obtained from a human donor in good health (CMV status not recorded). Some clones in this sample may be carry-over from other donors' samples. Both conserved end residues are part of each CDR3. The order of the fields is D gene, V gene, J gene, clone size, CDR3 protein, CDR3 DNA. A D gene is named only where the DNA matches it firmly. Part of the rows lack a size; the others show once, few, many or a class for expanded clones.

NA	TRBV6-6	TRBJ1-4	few	CASSFDRAQGIYTNEKLFF	TGTGCCAGCAGTTTCGACCGGGCCCAGGGCATATATACTAATGAAAAACTGTTTTTT
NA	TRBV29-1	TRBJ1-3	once	CSPNRPADYPGNTIYF	TGCAGCCCAAACCGCCCGGCAGATTACCCTGGAAACACCATATATTTT
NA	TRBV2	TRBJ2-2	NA	CASGQQGTGELFF	TGTGCCAGCGGACAGCAGGGGACCGGGGAGCTGTTTTTT
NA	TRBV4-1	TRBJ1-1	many	CASSQRGGQNTEAFF	TGCGCCAGCAGCCAGCGGGGGGGGCAGAACACTGAAGCTTTCTTT
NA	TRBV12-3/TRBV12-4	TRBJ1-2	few	CASSLSLTYGYTF	TGTGCCAGCAGTTTAAGTTTGACTTATGGCTACACCTTC
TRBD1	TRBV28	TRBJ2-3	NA	CASSTLRTGSSTDTQYF	TGTGCCAGCAGTACACTCCGGACAGGATCTAGCACAGATACGCAGTATTTT
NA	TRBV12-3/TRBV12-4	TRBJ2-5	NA	CASTLAGVGETQYF	TGTGCCAGCACTTTAGCCGGGGTAGGAGAGACCCAGTACTTC
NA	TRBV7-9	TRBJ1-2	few	CASSPADGYTF	TGTGCCAGCAGCCCCGCGGATGGCTACACCTTC
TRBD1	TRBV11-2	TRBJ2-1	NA	CASRDSDEQFF	TGTGCCAGTCGGGACAGCGATGAGCAGTTCTTC
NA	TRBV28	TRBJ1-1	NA	CASSWGQKNTEAFF	TGTGCCAGCAGTTGGGGTCAAAAGAACACTGAAGCTTTCTTT
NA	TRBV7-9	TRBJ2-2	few	CASSPPAEGTGELFF	TGTGCCAGCAGCCCCCCGGCGGAGGGCACCGGGGAGCTGTTTTTT
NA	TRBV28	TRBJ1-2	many	CASSPPARGYTF	TGTGCCAGCAGTCCCCCAGCTCGGGGCTACACCTTC
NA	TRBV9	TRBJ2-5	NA	CASSVGGHVRETQYF	TGTGCCAGCAGCGTAGGAGGACATGTTCGCGAGACCCAGTACTTC
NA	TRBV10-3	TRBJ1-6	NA	CAISDVFESSYNSPLHF	TGTGCCATCAGTGACGTCTTCGAGAGCTCCTATAATTCACCCCTCCACTTT